The 9 T cell receptor beta chains below were found in one sample sequenced in a study of vaccination effects on CD4 cells after COVID-19. Antigens of these TCRs are unknown. The data were produced by immunoSEQ multiplex PCR, yet TCRdb's version contains in-frame clones alone and is incomplete. There are 20,000 to 25,000 clones in the sample; almost 70% occur only once, and 11% lies in the top ten. Sequencing was preceded by expansion of antigen-specific CD4+ T cells with viral peptide pools in the ViraFEST assay. Subsequent to 10 days of culture, CD4+ T cells were isolated. Neither prior SARS-CoV-2 infection nor positive nucleocapsid antibodies were present in the vaccine recipients. Sequencing used CD4+ T cells from PBMCs cultured with HCoV-NL63 spike peptides, obtained before COVID-19 vaccination. The receptors shown here come from a human donor who received a COVID-19 vaccine.

The rearrangement joins TRBV12-3 or TRBV12-4 to TRBJ1-6; D gene unclear. Trimming cost V 6 bases and J 8 bases, with 11 bases left between them. This CDR3 comprises 13 residues. The CDR3 region is CASRAILYSPLHF. The CDR3 nucleotides read TGTGCCAGCAGAGCCATCCTATATTCACCCCTCCACTTT.

V is TRBV20-1 and J is TRBJ1-1, with 7 bases matching TRBD1. Per germline, CDR1 DFQATT and CDR2 SNEGSKA (reference sequence). V was clipped by 5 bases and J by 7 bases; unmatched bases: 4. There are 11 residues in the CDR3. CDR3 amino acids: CSAVTGVEAFF. In DNA, the CDR3 is TGCAGTGCTGTCACAGGGGTTGAAGCTTTCTTT.

V gene TRBV5-1 combines with J gene TRBJ2-2; TRBD2 agrees at 8 bases. The CDR3 runs 17 residues. Germline loops: CDR1 SGHRS, CDR2 YFSETQ. Unmatched junction bases numbered 12, after V lost 4 bases and J lost 4 bases. CDR3 sequence: CASSVGTGTRPTGELFF. CDR3 coding DNA: TGCGCCAGCAGCGTCGGGACCGGGACTAGACCCACCGGGGAGCTGTTTTTT.

This clone was found a few times. This sequence joins TRBV18 and TRBJ1-3, with TRBD1 as a possible D gene (5 bases). The germline V gene encodes CDR1 KGHSH and CDR2 LQKENI. Trimming took 3 bases from V and 4 from J, leaving 7 bases between them. This CDR3 is 13 amino acids long. The CDR3 here is CASSPGAGNTIYF. In DNA form, the CDR3 reads TGTGCCAGCTCACCCGGGGCCGGAAACACCATATATTTT.

The chain recombines TRBV7-9 with TRBJ1-4, with TRBD1 matching 11 bases. The CDR3 is 15 residues long. V was clipped by 4 bases and J by 6 bases; unmatched bases: 4. Looked up from germline, CDR1 is SEHNR and CDR2 is FQNEAQ (reference sequence). The DNA of the CDR3 is TGTGCCAGCAGCTCAGGACAGGGGGCTTATGAAAAACTGTTTTTT. Its protein product is CASSSGQGAYEKLFF.

V gene TRBV29-1 combines with J gene TRBJ2-2; 7 bases map to TRBD1. J gave up 5 bases and V 7 bases, and 10 bases lay outside the gene matches. This CDR3 is built from 14 residues. CDR1 and CDR2 from the germline V gene are SQVTM and ANQGSEA. Here the CDR3 DNA reads TGCAGCGCAAGGGCACAGGGGCCTACCGGGGAGCTGTTTTTT. It encodes CSARAQGPTGELFF.

This clone appeared a single time. The chain uses TRBV10-2 and TRBJ2-5; D is possibly TRBD1 or TRBD2 (5 bases each). The ends were cut back, 4 bases at V and 4 bases at J, with 7 bases in the middle. The V gene's germline CDR1 is WSHSY and CDR2 SAAADI. This CDR3 is built from 12 residues. The CDR3 loop reads CASSGGGETQYF. For the CDR3, the DNA is TGCGCCAGCAGTGGTGGGGGAGAGACCCAGTACTTC.

The J gene is TRBJ2-2, the V gene TRBV5-7, with D perhaps TRBD1 (5 bases). TRBV5-7 is an open reading frame whose function is uncertain. V was cut by 5 bases and J by 3 bases, with 8 bases left in between. The CDR3 consists of 13 residues. The CDR3 spells CASRDRDTGELFF. In DNA, the CDR3 is TGTGCCAGCAGAGACAGAGACACCGGGGAGCTGTTTTTT.

The chain recombines TRBV3-1 (or the pseudogene TRBV3-2) with TRBJ1-6; no clear D gene. Trimming stripped 3 bases from V and 7 bases from J, with 19 bases between. Germline V gene sequence: CDR1 LGHDT, CDR2 YNNKEL (reference sequence). CDR3 length equals 17 residues. The CDR3 DNA reads as TGTGCCAGCAGCCAGACCCTGAAAGAGAGCCCAAATTCACCCCTCCACTTT. It encodes CASSQTLKESPNSPLHF.